The 22 T cell receptor beta chains listed next were all sequenced from one sample in a study of control samples from healthy donors and cancer patients. Using immunoSEQ multiplex PCR, the repertoire was profiled, and TCRdb retains in-frame clones only, with some absent. The sample gives under 450,000 clones, 80% to 95% of which show up once; around 6.5% is in the top ten. What was sequenced was PBMCs. Receptors originate from a man aged 35 to 55 with head and neck cancer.

The genes are TRBV28 and TRBJ1-2; D might be TRBD1 (5 bases). This CDR3 contains 13 residues. With 7 bases removed from V and 6 bases from J, the gap between germline ends came to 15 bases. Germline V gene lookup returns CDR1 MDHEN and CDR2 SYDVKM. DNA of the CDR3: TGTGCCAGCAAGGAGGCAGGGTATGATGGCTACACCTTC. Encoded protein: CASKEAGYDGYTF.

V is TRBV7-3 and J is TRBJ2-5; TRBD1 matches at 9 bases. Per the germline V gene, CDR1 is SGHTA and CDR2 is FQGTGA. The CDR3 consists of 15 residues. V gave up 5 bases and J gave up 0 bases; unmatched junction bases: 4. The CDR3 nucleotides are TGTGCCAGCAGCCTCGGGACAGGGTACCAAGAGACCCAGTACTTC. As protein: CASSLGTGYQETQYF.

In its sample, this clone was seen once. The V call is TRBV9, the J call TRBJ1-1; 8 nucleotides line up with TRBD1. In germline, CDR1 is SGDLS, CDR2 YYNGEE. V dropped 4 bases and J dropped 9; count of bases not matched to a gene: 8. The CDR3 has 13 residues. As DNA, the CDR3 is TGTGCCAGCAGCCCCTGGACAGGGCAACAAGCTTTCTTT. It specifies CASSPWTGQQAFF.

V gene TRBV5-1 combines with J gene TRBJ1-1; D unresolved. The CDR3 length is 17 residues. Germline V CDR1 and CDR2: SGHRS, YFSETQ. V was clipped by 2 bases and J by 3 bases, with 20 bases between them. The CDR3 coding sequence is TGCGCCAGCAGCTTCGGCCTGAGAGGGTTACGTGACACTGAAGCTTTCTTT. Its protein is CASSFGLRGLRDTEAFF.

This clone has only one observation. The chain joins TRBV7-9 to TRBJ2-1, with a possible D match to TRBD1 (6 bases). The germline V and J ends were trimmed by 4 bases and 0 bases, with 10 bases remaining between them. Per germline, CDR1 SEHNR and CDR2 FQNEAQ (reference sequence). The CDR3 is 15 residues long. The CDR3 DNA is TGTGCCAGCAGCTCGGACAGACCCTCCTACAATGAGCAGTTCTTC. This encodes CASSSDRPSYNEQFF. Using reference TRBV7-9 and TRBJ2-1 for the parts outside the CDR3, the full variable domain is DTGVSQNPRHKITKRGQNVTFRCDPISEHNRLYWYRQTLGQGPEFLTYFQNEAQLEKSRLLSDRFSAERPKGSFSTLEIQRTEQGDSAMYLCASSSDRPSYNEQFFGPGTRLTVL.

This chain joins TRBV2 and TRBJ2-7, with 7 positions matching TRBD1. The CDR3 covers 14 residues. J gave up 6 bases and V 4 bases, and 9 bases lay outside the gene matches. Per germline, CDR1 SNHLY and CDR2 FYNNEI. Here the CDR3 reads CASSGETGWAEQYF. CDR3 sequence (DNA): TGTGCCAGCAGTGGGGAGACAGGGTGGGCCGAGCAGTACTTC.

The V call is TRBV19, the J call TRBJ2-3; D is possibly TRBD2 (6 bases). The ends were cut back, 3 bases at V and 1 base at J, with 8 bases in the middle. Per germline, CDR1 LNHDA and CDR2 SQIVND (reference sequence). The CDR3 runs to 14 residues. The CDR3 protein is CASSMRDGTDTQYF. Written as DNA, the CDR3 is TGTGCCAGTAGTATGCGGGACGGCACAGATACGCAGTATTTT.

CDR3: CASSAIAEAFF. CDR3 sequence (DNA): TGTGCCAGCAGTGCCATCGCTGAAGCTTTCTTT. The chain employs TRBV28 and TRBJ1-1; unclear D gene. The V and J ends lost 5 bases and 6 bases respectively, with 7 bases between them. Germline V CDR1 and CDR2: MDHEN, SYDVKM. The CDR3 length is 11 residues.

CDR3 sequence reads: CASLPAGGGPDTQYF. For the CDR3, the DNA is TGCGCCAGCCTCCCGGCGGGGGGTGGCCCAGATACGCAGTATTTT. This chain uses TRBV5-1 with TRBJ2-3; TRBD2 matches 8 bases. V dropped 7 bases and J dropped 4; count of bases not matched to a gene: 11. CDR1 and CDR2 (germline): SGHRS, YFSETQ. The length of the CDR3 is 15 residues.

The CDR3 loop reads CSASQGVEGALHF. Here the CDR3 DNA reads TGCAGTGCTAGTCAAGGGGTGGAAGGGGCCCTCCACTTT. The V and J genes are TRBV20-1 and TRBJ1-6; perhaps TRBD1 as D (5 bases). The germline V gene encodes CDR1 DFQATT and CDR2 SNEGSKA (reference sequence). The V end was cut by 3 bases, the J end by 14 bases, with 17 bases between. The CDR3 covers 13 residues.

V and J are TRBV6-2 or TRBV6-3 and TRBJ1-1, with D perhaps TRBD1 (5 bases). The CDR3 length is 14 residues. V lost 6 bases, J lost 8 bases, and 19 bases lay in between. The germline V gene has CDR1 MNHEY and CDR2 SVGEGT. The CDR3 bases are TGTGCCAGCAGCTCACCTTTCACGACAGTCGAAGCTTTCTTT. Its protein is CASSSPFTTVEAFF.

The V call is TRBV28, the J call TRBJ1-1; D perhaps matches TRBD1 (5 bases). Between the trimmed V and J ends, which lost 0 bases and 8 bases, there was a span of 13 bases. The CDR3 contains 14 residues. The germline V gene has CDR1 MDHEN and CDR2 SYDVKM. The CDR3 bases are TGTGCCAGCAGTTTATGGTCCAGGGAGGTGGAAGCTTTCTTT. This translates into CASSLWSREVEAFF.

The chain combines TRBV7-9 with TRBJ1-1; no clear D. Germline loops: CDR1 SEHNR, CDR2 FQNEAQ (reference sequence). Trimming removed 4 bases at V and 1 base at J, with 10 bases between. The CDR3 loop spans 14 amino acids. This chain's CDR3 is CASSSSHGNTEAFF. In nucleotides, the CDR3 is TGTGCCAGCAGCTCGAGCCATGGGAACACTGAAGCTTTCTTT.

J is TRBJ2-7 and V is TRBV7-6; D might be TRBD2 (6 bases). Germline-derived CDR1 and CDR2 are SGHVS and FNYEAQ. The CDR3 loop spans 16 amino acids. The V end was cut by 3 bases, the J end by 0 bases, with 15 bases between. The CDR3 DNA sequence: TGTGCCAGCAGCTTCTTACTCGGGGGAAGCTCCTACGAGCAGTACTTC. This sequence encodes CASSFLLGGSSYEQYF.

The rearrangement links TRBV7-6 to TRBJ2-3; a weak D match, TRBD1 (7 bases). Trimming removed 4 bases at V and 2 bases at J, with 16 bases between. The germline V gene has CDR1 SGHVS and CDR2 FNYEAQ. CDR3 size: 16 residues. CDR3 sequence: CASSSTGDSYTDTQYF. The CDR3 region has the DNA TGTGCCAGCAGCTCAACAGGGGACTCGTACACAGATACGCAGTATTTT.

The chain is built from TRBV6-2 or TRBV6-3 and TRBJ2-3; D possibly matches TRBD1 or TRBD2 (6 bases each). The V gene's germline CDR1 is MNHEY and CDR2 SVGEGT. Trimming stripped 2 bases from V and 2 bases from J, with 17 bases between. This CDR3 is built from 17 residues. The CDR3 reads CASSYDPWGAHTDTQYF. Here the CDR3 DNA reads TGTGCCAGCAGTTACGACCCTTGGGGGGCCCACACAGATACGCAGTATTTT.

This chain joins TRBV2 and TRBJ1-3; 7 nucleotides agree with TRBD1. From germline, CDR1 is SNHLY and CDR2 FYNNEI. Germline trimming cut 5 bases from V and 6 bases from J; bases unmatched to any gene: 7. The CDR3 contains 14 residues. The CDR3 bases are TGTGCCAGCAGTCCGGACAGGATTGCAAACACCATATATTTT. It is translated as CASSPDRIANTIYF.

V gene TRBV9 combines with J gene TRBJ2-1, with D perhaps TRBD1 or TRBD2 (5 bases each). Trimming cost V 2 bases and J 8 bases, with 20 bases left between them. Germline CDR1 is SGDLS and CDR2 is YYNGEE. The CDR3 loop spans 16 amino acids. The DNA of the CDR3 is TGTGCCAGCAGCGTGGGTTCAACAAAACTGGGGGATGAGCAGTTCTTC. Protein sequence: CASSVGSTKLGDEQFF.

CDR3 DNA sequence: TGTGCCAGCAGCGACCCGTTTGGGGGGGGCGATGAGCCAGCTTTCTTT. It is translated as CASSDPFGGGDEPAFF. This chain connects TRBV9 to TRBJ1-1; maybe TRBD1 (6 bases). Germline CDR1 is SGDLS and CDR2 is YYNGEE. V was pared by 3 bases and J by 10 bases, with 25 bases between. The CDR3 contains 16 residues.

The chain combines TRBV7-2 with TRBJ2-7; 13 nucleotides line up with TRBD2. V dropped 0 bases and J dropped 6; count of bases not matched to a gene: 5. This CDR3 spans 16 amino acids. Germline V lookup: CDR1 SGHTA, CDR2 FQGNSA. CDR3 amino acids: CASSLAWGLAGSEQYF. In DNA, the CDR3 is TGTGCCAGCAGCTTAGCCTGGGGACTAGCGGGAAGCGAGCAGTACTTC.

J is TRBJ2-5 and V is TRBV5-4; possible D gene TRBD2, 6 bases. The CDR3 is 13 amino acids. The V and J ends lost 5 bases and 1 base respectively, with 9 bases between them. CDR1 is SGHNT and CDR2 is YYREEE in the germline V gene (reference sequence). The CDR3 DNA follows: TGTGCCAGCAGTCTGGGGGGCCAAGAGACCCAGTACTTC. It is translated as CASSLGGQETQYF.

The chain has TRBV29-1 and TRBJ2-7, with D maybe TRBD2 (6 bases). Germline V gene sequence: CDR1 SQVTM, CDR2 ANQGSEA. The CDR3 contains 18 residues. This CDR3 reads CSVDNGGLPGSGSYEQYF. In DNA, the CDR3 is TGCAGTGTCGATAACGGGGGACTCCCAGGATCCGGATCCTACGAGCAGTACTTC.